The present T cell receptor (beta chain) was sequenced within a study of cytomegalovirus exposure and HLA in healthy donors. Study-wide points: Most TCR sequences were seen very rarely across donors, but some public TCRs occurred in many. Later analysis demonstrated an association between a missense DCLRE1C variant and TCR beta V- and J-gene trimming.

This clone was recorded only once. The antigen remains unidentified. PCR used 60 Vbeta primers and 13 Jbeta primers. Authors' processing steps: A later analysis tallied roughly 77 million unique TCR beta chains, roughly 11 million of them shared. Sequencing was performed with immunoSEQ multiplex PCR; in TCRdb, only in-frame clones are kept and a portion is missing. The DNA gave D and trimming, while V, J and clone size come from that table. The repertoire holds some 90,000 clones, with just over 70% as singletons. The V segment lost 1 base and the J segment 4 bases; nucleotides outside the gene matches: 9. The CDR3 has 17 amino acids. The germline gives CDR1 LNHNV, CDR2 YYDKDF (reference sequence).

What was sequenced was PBMCs. The chain couples TRBV15 to TRBJ2-7; TRBD2 matches 11 bases. This clonotype was sampled from a man between 60 and 75 years old in good health and CMV-seronegative. The CDR3 coding sequence is TGTGCCACCAGCAGAGCGAGGACTAGCGGGCTGGGGTACGAGCAGTACTTC. Protein product: CATSRARTSGLGYEQYF.